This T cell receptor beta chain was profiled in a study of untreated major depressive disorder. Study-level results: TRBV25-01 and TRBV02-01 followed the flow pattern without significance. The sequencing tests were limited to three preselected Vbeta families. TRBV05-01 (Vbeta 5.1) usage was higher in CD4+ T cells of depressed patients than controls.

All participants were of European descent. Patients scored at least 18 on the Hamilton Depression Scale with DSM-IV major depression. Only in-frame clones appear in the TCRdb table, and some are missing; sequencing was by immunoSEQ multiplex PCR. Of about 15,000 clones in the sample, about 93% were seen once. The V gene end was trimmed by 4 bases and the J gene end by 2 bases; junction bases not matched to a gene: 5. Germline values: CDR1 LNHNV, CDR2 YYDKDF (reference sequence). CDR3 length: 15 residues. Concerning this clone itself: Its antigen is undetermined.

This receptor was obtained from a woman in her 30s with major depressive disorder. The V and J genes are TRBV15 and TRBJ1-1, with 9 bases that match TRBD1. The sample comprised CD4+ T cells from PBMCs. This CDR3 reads CATSNEDRGNTEAFF. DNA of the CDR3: TGTGCCACCAGCAATGAGGACAGGGGCAACACTGAAGCTTTCTTT.